The 29 T cell receptor beta chains given below trace back to one sample, sequenced in a study of cytomegalovirus exposure and HLA in healthy donors. Primers included in the PCR were 60 Vbeta and 13 Jbeta primers. The table came from immunoSEQ multiplex PCR; TCRdb's copy has only in-frame clones and leaves some out. The table lists around 150,000 clones, around 67% of them singletons. Sequenced sample: PBMCs. The receptors were sampled from a woman under 30 in good health and CMV-seropositive.

The J gene is TRBJ2-7, the V gene TRBV27; the D gene is possibly TRBD1 (6 bases). The CDR3 is made up of 14 amino acids. V was pared by 3 bases and J by 4 bases, with 13 bases between. Germline CDR1 is MNHEY and CDR2 is SMNVEV (reference sequence). The CDR3 reads CASSLGRGLYEQYF. In DNA form, the CDR3 reads TGTGCCAGCAGTTTGGGCAGGGGTCTATACGAGCAGTACTTC.

This clone was seen just once. This CDR3 is CASSLSQETQYF. Written as DNA, the CDR3 is TGTGCCAGCAGTTTGAGTCAAGAGACCCAGTACTTC. The genes are TRBV28 and TRBJ2-5; D is ambiguous. This CDR3 has 12 amino acids. Trimming shortened V by 3 bases and J by 2 bases, and 4 bases separated the two germline ends. CDR1 is MDHEN, CDR2 SYDVKM, per germline.

This sequence joins TRBV5-1 and TRBJ2-7, with TRBD1 identical over 7 bases. The V and J ends lost 0 bases and 11 bases, in that order; junction bases with no gene match: 5. Germline-derived CDR1 and CDR2 are SGHRS and YFSETQ. The CDR3 covers 12 residues. The CDR3 protein is CASSLGQGSEYF. CDR3 coding DNA: TGCGCCAGCAGCTTGGGACAGGGTTCGGAGTACTTC.

This chain connects TRBV2 to TRBJ2-1; TRBD2 agrees at 10 bases. This CDR3 comprises 13 residues. Germline V gene data show CDR1 as SNHLY and CDR2 as FYNNEI. Germline trimming cut 7 bases from V and 7 bases from J; bases unmatched to any gene: 4. CDR3 sequence (DNA): TGTGCCAGCACCCCGACTAGCGGGAATGAGCAGTTCTTC. It encodes CASTPTSGNEQFF.

The chain joins TRBV28 to TRBJ1-1, with D unclear. The CDR3 has 15 residues. V lost 1 base and J 0 bases, leaving 9 bases between the germline ends. Germline CDR1 MDHEN, CDR2 SYDVKM. Here the CDR3 reads CASSLYGNMNTEAFF. The CDR3 DNA reads TGTGCCAGCAGTTTATACGGGAATATGAACACTGAAGCTTTCTTT.

This chain connects TRBV10-1 to TRBJ2-5, with 11 positions matching TRBD1. The CDR3 has 15 amino acids. V was pared by 1 base and J by 5 bases, with 3 bases of the junction left unmatched. Germline V gene sequence: CDR1 WNHNN, CDR2 SYGVQD (reference sequence). CDR3 in amino acids: CASSEWTGGGETQYF. In DNA form, the CDR3 reads TGCGCCAGCAGTGAGTGGACAGGGGGCGGGGAGACCCAGTACTTC.

This clone showed up just once. The chain carries TRBV30 and TRBJ1-2; D perhaps matches TRBD1 (6 bases). CDR3 length equals 12 residues. CDR1 is GTSNPN and CDR2 is SVGIG in the germline V gene (reference sequence). V was pared by 2 bases and J by 4 bases, with 8 bases between. The CDR3: CAWSQGLYGYTF. CDR3 coding DNA: TGTGCCTGGAGTCAGGGGCTCTATGGCTACACCTTC.

This chain connects TRBV7-9 to TRBJ2-7; 13 bases align to TRBD2. Losses at the gene ends were 5 bases for V and 13 bases for J; bases not matched to a gene: 8. This CDR3 region has 13 residues. Looked up from germline, CDR1 is SEHNR and CDR2 is FQNEAQ (reference sequence). The CDR3 loop is CASSPAGTSGTYF. CDR3 sequence (DNA): TGTGCCAGCAGCCCCGCTGGGACTAGCGGGACATACTTC.

The V call is TRBV27, the J call TRBJ2-7; TRBD2 agrees at 9 bases. The CDR3 extends over 15 amino acids. Germline loops: CDR1 MNHEY, CDR2 SMNVEV (reference sequence). V shed 3 bases, J shed 7 bases, and the junction held 10 bases outside the gene matches. The CDR3 DNA sequence: TGTGCCAGCAGTTTTAATGCGGGAGGGCGGGGAGAGCAGTACTTC. The encoded protein is CASSFNAGGRGEQYF.

This clone has only a few counts. CDR3 nucleotide sequence: TGCGCCAGCAGCTTGGAAGGGGTTTCGTACGAGCAGTACTTC. Translation: CASSLEGVSYEQYF. The rearrangement links TRBV5-1 to TRBJ2-7; D might be TRBD1 (5 bases). Germline CDR1 SGHRS, CDR2 YFSETQ. This CDR3 has 14 amino acids. The ends were cut back, 0 bases at V and 4 bases at J, with 11 bases in the middle.

This chain's CDR3 is CASRVTGGADYGYTF. DNA of the CDR3: TGTGCCAGCAGGGTGACAGGGGGCGCGGACTATGGCTACACCTTC. The V call is TRBV27, the J call TRBJ1-2, with TRBD1 matching 10 bases. Germline V CDR1 and CDR2: MNHEY, SMNVEV (reference sequence). The CDR3 totals 15 residues. V dropped 6 bases and J dropped 3; count of bases not matched to a gene: 7.

V is TRBV30 and J is TRBJ2-7; TRBD1 might be the D (5 bases). CDR1 GTSNPN and CDR2 SVGIG come from the germline V gene (reference sequence). V was clipped by 2 bases and J by 0 bases, with 5 bases between them. This CDR3 spans 12 amino acids. The CDR3 nucleotides read TGTGCCTGGAGTACAGGCTCCTACGAGCAGTACTTC. Translating it yields CAWSTGSYEQYF.

The chain combines TRBV15 with TRBJ2-5; TRBD2 agrees at 9 bases. This CDR3 contains 15 residues. The germline CDR1 and CDR2 sequences are LNHNV and YYDKDF (reference sequence). V trimming: 4 bases; J trimming: 2 bases; junction bases outside the gene matches: 5. The CDR3 DNA follows: TGTGCCACCAGCAATCCCGCGGGGGGGCAAGAGACCCAGTACTTC. Translation: CATSNPAGGQETQYF.

The genes are TRBV30 and TRBJ1-2; D is undetermined. Trimming took 1 base from V and 3 from J, leaving 9 bases between them. Germline lookup yields CDR1 GTSNPN and CDR2 SVGIG (reference sequence). The CDR3 sequence is 13 residues long. The chain's CDR3 is CAWSGQQDYGYTF. CDR3 DNA: TGTGCCTGGAGTGGGCAGCAGGACTATGGCTACACCTTC.

The V and J genes are TRBV7-2 and TRBJ2-2; D gene uncertain. From germline, CDR1 is SGHTA and CDR2 FQGNSA. The CDR3 has 18 amino acids. Trimming removed 1 base from V and 2 bases from J, with 17 bases in between. This CDR3 reads CASSLEPPKLTNTGELFF. The CDR3 nucleotides read TGTGCCAGCAGCTTAGAACCTCCCAAGCTCACCAACACCGGGGAGCTGTTTTTT.

The chain joins TRBV6-5 to TRBJ2-1, with TRBD2 matching over 8 bases. This CDR3 has 15 residues. Trimming cost V 8 bases and J 5 bases; bases outside gene matches: 11. Germline CDR1 is MNHEY and CDR2 is SVGAGI. This chain's CDR3 is CASRKPGLGNNEQFF. The CDR3 nucleotides read TGTGCCAGCCGTAAACCGGGACTAGGAAACAATGAGCAGTTCTTC.

The rearrangement joins TRBV5-8 to TRBJ2-7; unclear D gene. The CDR3 consists of 14 residues. Germline CDR1 and CDR2: SGHTS and YDEGEE. With 1 base removed from V and 5 bases from J, the gap between germline ends came to 13 bases. The DNA for the CDR3 is TGTGCCAGCAGCTTGCGAGTCCCCGGTGACGAGCAGTACTTC. It is translated as CASSLRVPGDEQYF.

The V and J genes are TRBV10-3 and TRBJ2-3; 8 nucleotides line up with TRBD1. CDR3 length: 16 residues. Looked up from germline, CDR1 is ENHRY and CDR2 is SYGVKD. The trim removed 9 bases at V and 4 bases at J, leaving 15 bases unmatched. The DNA for the CDR3 is TGTGCCATAAGACAGGGGAATTCCGTAGGCGCAGATACGCAGTATTTT. It is translated as CAIRQGNSVGADTQYF.

This clone was seen a handful of times. V is TRBV7-9 and J is TRBJ1-5, with 8 positions matching TRBD1. This CDR3 is built from 14 residues. With 5 bases clipped from V and 6 bases from J, the junction kept 6 bases outside the gene matches. Germline V gene data show CDR1 as SEHNR and CDR2 as FQNEAQ (reference sequence). This CDR3 is CASSPTGGSQPQHF. The CDR3 nucleotides read TGTGCCAGCAGCCCTACAGGGGGTTCTCAGCCCCAGCATTTT. Filled out from reference TRBV7-9 and TRBJ1-5, the complete variable domain reads DTGVSQNPRHKITKRGQNVTFRCDPISEHNRLYWYRQTLGQGPEFLTYFQNEAQLEKSRLLSDRFSAERPKGSFSTLEIQRTEQGDSAMYLCASSPTGGSQPQHFGDGTRLSIL.

The V and J genes are TRBV6-5 and TRBJ2-5, with 12 positions matching TRBD2. J was trimmed by 7 bases and V by 6 bases; bases with no gene match: 9. Germline V lookup: CDR1 MNHEY, CDR2 SVGAGI. The CDR3 is 15 residues long. The CDR3, as DNA: TGTGCCAGCAGACCTACTAGCGGGGGGTTAGGGACCCAGTACTTC. The encoded protein is CASRPTSGGLGTQYF.

This chain links TRBV6-1 with TRBJ2-7, with TRBD2 matching 7 bases. The CDR3 totals 14 residues. With 8 bases clipped from V and 2 bases from J, the junction kept 9 bases outside the gene matches. The germline CDR1 and CDR2 sequences are MNHNS and SASEGT. The CDR3 DNA reads TGTGCCAGCTCTGAAGCGGCGGGAGCCTACGAGCAGTACTTC. This sequence encodes CASSEAAGAYEQYF.

Comment on this clone: A read error may produce the germline difference seen at one junction end. The CDR3 spells CATSRVAESPLRF. CDR3 in DNA: TGTGCCACCAGCAGAGTGGCGGAGTCACCCCTCCGCTTT. The gene calls are TRBV15 and TRBJ1-6; D gene unclear. The CDR3 has 13 amino acids. Germline loops: CDR1 LNHNV, CDR2 YYDKDF (reference sequence). Variable domain in full (rest from reference TRBV15 and TRBJ1-6): DAMVIQNPRYQVTQFGKPVTLSCSQTLNHNVMYWYQQKSSQAPKLLFHYYDKDFNNEADTPDNFQSRRPNTSFCFLDIRSPGLGDTAMYLCATSRVAESPLRFGNGTRLTVT.

This sequence joins TRBV5-1 and TRBJ2-1; TRBD1 matches 7 bases. The CDR3 runs to 21 residues. V lost 0 bases to trimming and J lost 0 bases; unmatched junction nucleotides: 18. In germline, CDR1 is SGHRS, CDR2 YFSETQ. The CDR3 DNA reads as TGCGCCAGCAGCTTGGCCGTTTTGAGAGTGACAGGGTTACGCTCCTACAATGAGCAGTTCTTC. It encodes CASSLAVLRVTGLRSYNEQFF.

CDR3 nucleotide sequence: TGTGCCAGTAGTATAAGGGAGACTGAAGCTTTCTTT. Protein product: CASSIRETEAFF. J is TRBJ1-1 and V is TRBV19; D uncertain. The V and J ends lost 2 bases and 5 bases respectively, with 6 bases between them. CDR3 length: 12 amino acids. In germline, CDR1 is LNHDA, CDR2 SQIVND (reference sequence).

A few counts support this clone. CDR3 loop: CASSLYGGPYEQYF. DNA for the CDR3: TGTGCCAGCAGTTTATACGGGGGTCCCTACGAGCAGTACTTC. This chain joins TRBV27 and TRBJ2-7, with D possibly being TRBD2 (6 bases). The CDR3 length is 14 residues. V was shortened by 1 base and J by 2 bases, with 9 bases between the two germline ends. Germline CDR1 is MNHEY and CDR2 is SMNVEV (reference sequence).

V usage is TRBV19 and J usage is TRBJ1-5; 9 nucleotides line up with TRBD1. J lost 6 bases, V lost 9 bases, and 6 bases had no gene match. CDR3 length equals 13 residues. The V gene's germline CDR1 is LNHDA and CDR2 SQIVND (reference sequence). The CDR3 protein is CASWTGEGQPQHF. In nucleotides, the CDR3 is TGTGCCAGCTGGACAGGGGAGGGTCAGCCCCAGCATTTT.

Comments on this clone: This CDR3 is also generated by other DNA sequences in the sample. V is TRBV5-1 and J is TRBJ2-7; 9 bases line up with TRBD1. Germline values: CDR1 SGHRS, CDR2 YFSETQ. The J segment lost 6 bases and the V segment lost 2 bases, leaving 6 bases of the junction unmatched. The CDR3 is made up of 14 amino acids. The DNA of the CDR3 is TGCGCCAGCAGCTTCCCGGGACAGGGCTCCGAGCAGTACTTC. Its protein product is CASSFPGQGSEQYF. The whole variable domain, filled in from reference TRBV5-1 and TRBJ2-7, reads KAGVTQTPRYLIKTRGQQVTLSCSPISGHRSVSWYQQTPGQGLQFLFEYFSETQRNKGNFPGRFSGRQFSNSRSEMNVSTLELGDSALYLCASSFPGQGSEQYFGPGTRLTVT.

The J gene is TRBJ2-1, the V gene TRBV5-4; no firm D call. The ends were cut back, 4 bases at V and 5 bases at J, with 13 bases in the middle. The length of the CDR3 is 14 residues. Germline V gene data show CDR1 as SGHNT and CDR2 as YYREEE (reference sequence). Here the CDR3 reads CASSAAVLNNEQFF. The CDR3 DNA is TGTGCCAGCAGCGCCGCAGTCCTTAACAATGAGCAGTTCTTC.

The chain combines TRBV30 with TRBJ2-2; 9 bases match TRBD2. CDR1 and CDR2 (germline): GTSNPN, SVGIG (reference sequence). After removal of 4 bases from V and 3 bases from J, the junction contained 9 bases not matched to a gene. The CDR3 runs 16 residues. CDR3 sequence: CAWTHPAGGHTGELFF. The CDR3 DNA is TGTGCCTGGACCCACCCGGCGGGGGGGCACACCGGGGAGCTGTTTTTT.